Listed here are 3 T cell receptor beta chains from one sample, sequenced in a study of cytomegalovirus exposure and HLA in healthy donors. The table came from immunoSEQ multiplex PCR; TCRdb's copy has only in-frame clones and leaves some out. The table lists roughly 50,000 clones, 75% to 95% of them singletons, with 2.5% to 3.5% in the top ten. The sequenced material came from PBMCs. Source of these receptors: a man between 18 and 29 years old in good health and CMV-seronegative.

This chain joins TRBV6-1 and TRBJ2-7, with 9 bases aligning to TRBD2. This CDR3 spans 15 amino acids. Germline assignment: CDR1 MNHNS and CDR2 SASEGT. The J segment lost 5 bases and the V segment lost 2 bases, leaving 7 bases of the junction unmatched. CDR3 residues: CASSESQAGGHEQYF. CDR3 sequence (DNA): TGTGCCAGCAGTGAATCACAAGCGGGAGGTCACGAGCAGTACTTC.

This clone was observed once. This chain joins TRBV28 and TRBJ2-1, with TRBD2 matching over 10 bases. Germline CDR1 reads MDHEN; CDR2 reads SYDVKM. The V gene end was trimmed by 6 bases and the J gene end by 4 bases; junction bases not matched to a gene: 12. This CDR3 has 17 amino acids. The CDR3 spells CASSLSGRFSLYNEQFF. The CDR3 DNA reads TGTGCCAGCAGCCTTAGCGGGAGGTTCTCCCTTTACAATGAGCAGTTCTTC.

The chain couples TRBV11-2 to TRBJ1-5; 7 nucleotides line up with TRBD1. Germline CDR1 is SGHAT and CDR2 is FQNNGV. This CDR3 contains 16 residues. V lost 4 bases, J lost 0 bases, and 6 bases stayed unmatched. This CDR3 is CASSSGQSYSNQPQHF. The CDR3 DNA reads as TGTGCCAGCAGCTCGGGACAGTCTTATAGCAATCAGCCCCAGCATTTT.